This T cell receptor beta chain is drawn from a study of cytomegalovirus exposure and HLA in healthy donors. Findings and caveats of the study: Data from an earlier analysis indicated that most TCR beta V segments were productive either about 87% or about 30% of the time.

A remark on this clone: Its specificity is unknown.

CDR1 MDHEN and CDR2 SYDVKM come from the germline V gene. The CDR3 loop spans 15 amino acids. V shed 5 bases and J 8 bases; nucleotides not matched to a gene: 5. The PCR made use of 60 Vbeta and 13 Jbeta primers. Here immunoSEQ multiplex PCR was the method, and the copy in TCRdb shows in-frame clones only, minus some. The data show about 260,000 clones, with approximately 84% seen just once and more than 1.5% held by the top ten. Sequencing input: PBMCs. The TCR was taken from a woman aged 40 to 50 in good health and CMV-seropositive. The chain uses TRBV28 and TRBJ1-6, with TRBD1 matching 11 bases. CDR3 coding DNA: TGTGCCAGCAGTGGGACAGGGGGACGGGATTCACCCCTCCACTTT. It yields the protein CASSGTGGRDSPLHF.